Detailed here is one TCR beta chain. This clone is labeled medium-sized (0.01 to 0.1%). Its antigen remains undetermined. Nothing much larger sits one base from this clone, and base qualities are not available. This entry is derived from a study of blood T cell repertoires in COVID-19 (dated by TCRdb to 2020 to 2022). Context from the whole study: Samples covering the acute and convalescent phases of COVID-19 were provided by collaborators in the United States, Italy and Spain. The material from the prospective study consisted of cDNA or gDNA derived from T cells, B-cell-depleted T cells, or PBMCs. Subjects who had been exposed to COVID-19, were actively infected with it, or had recovered from it provided the deeply sampled blood TCRbeta repertoires that made up the dataset. The repertoires were released in a freely available public database intended as a resource for research on the immune response to SARS-CoV-2. The samples were drawn from the first 160 participants of the ongoing ImmuneRACE study and from under 1,500 subjects provided by 6 global collaborators. Sample metadata almost always included a de-identified subject ID, COVID-19 status, age in years and sex. Where HLA class I and class II types were available, the types were taken from metadata supplied by the sample provider, not from assay-based typing.

Whole blood was collected in K2EDTA tubes by collaborating institutions according to the institutions' own protocols. For TCRbeta analysis, collaborators shipped samples as frozen whole blood, isolated PBMCs, or DNA extracted from either of those sample types. TCRbeta CDR3 regions were amplified from genomic DNA using the immunoSEQ Assay, a bias-controlled multiplex PCR. As for the original processing: Within the assay, amplification of reference gene primers was used to estimate how many nucleated cells each sample contained. Sequence reads were collapsed and filtered to measure the absolute abundance of every unique TCRbeta CDR3 rearrangement. For each sample, productive Simpson clonality was calculated as the square root of Simpson's diversity index across productive rearrangements. Sourced from immuneACCESS, this table was stored by TCRdb with only in-frame sequences that have V and J called. A share of the clones is absent; for the studies checked, an unresolved V gene accounts for under half, and the remainder has no known explanation. V, J and clone size derive from that table, while D and trimming were established from the DNA sequence. A total of 75,000 to 90,000 clones appear in this sample, roughly 89% of them only once. 1.5% to 2% of the sample rests with the top ten.

General conclusions and limits of the study: Clinical and demographic metadata were provided uncurated, with the amount varying by source and participant.

CDR1 and CDR2, looked up from the germline V gene, are SGHRS and YFSETQ. The cysteine opens and the phenylalanine closes a CDR3 of 15 amino acids. Kept here is only the CDR3 DNA, which spans 45 bases and is read in frame from base 1. Germline trimming: 4 bases from V, 4 bases from J; junction bases outside gene matches: 6. The chain is made from TRBV5-1 and TRBJ2-7, with 12 middle bases fitting TRBD2. The sample was peripheral blood. The receptor was derived from a woman aged 50 to 60 in a cohort sampled during active COVID-19. The DNA reads as follows: TGCGCCAGCAGCCTAGCGGGAGGGCTGGGGTACGAGCAGTACTTC. This translates into CASSLAGGLGYEQYF.